The clone carrying this TCR beta chain has just a few counts. Its antigen is unidentified. J lost 2 bases, V lost 4 bases, and 7 bases had no gene match. Germline V CDR1 and CDR2: SGHRS, YFSETQ. This CDR3 is built from 16 residues. This entry belongs to a study of blood T cells in healthy people across ages. The study's findings and limits: TCR beta diversity, measured per million T cells, fell in a roughly linear way with age.

Using a J-beta primer mix together with a sample-barcoded 5' primer, a second PCR was run for roughly 7 to 11 cycles. CDR3-containing paired-end reads numbering at least 2.5 million came from each sample. TCRdb reanalysed the 5' RACE reads using MiXCR and keeps one entry per CDR3 protein. This table has 1.5 million to 1.9 million distinct CDR3 sequences, about 45% appearing once. The genes are TRBV5-1 and TRBJ2-2, with 8 bases aligning to TRBD1. The receptor was isolated from a woman aged 18 to 35 in good health. Sequenced sample: blood. The CDR3 is CASSTPSGGNTGELFF. As DNA, the CDR3 is TGCGCCAGCAGCACTCCGTCAGGGGGCAACACCGGGGAGCTGTTTTTT.